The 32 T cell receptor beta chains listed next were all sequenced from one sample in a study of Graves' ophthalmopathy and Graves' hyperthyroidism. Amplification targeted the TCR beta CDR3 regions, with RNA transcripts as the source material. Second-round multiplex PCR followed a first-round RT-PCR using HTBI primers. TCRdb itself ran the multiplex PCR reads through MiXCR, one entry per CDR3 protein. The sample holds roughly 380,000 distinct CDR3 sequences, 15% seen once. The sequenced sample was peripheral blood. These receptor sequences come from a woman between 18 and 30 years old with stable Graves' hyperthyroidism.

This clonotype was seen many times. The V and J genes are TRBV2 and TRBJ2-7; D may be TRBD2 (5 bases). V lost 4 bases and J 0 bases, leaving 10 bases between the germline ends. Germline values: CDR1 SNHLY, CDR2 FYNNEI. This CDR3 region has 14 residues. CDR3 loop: CASSAGSASYEQYF. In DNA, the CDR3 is TGTGCCAGCAGTGCGGGATCCGCCTCCTACGAGCAGTACTTC.

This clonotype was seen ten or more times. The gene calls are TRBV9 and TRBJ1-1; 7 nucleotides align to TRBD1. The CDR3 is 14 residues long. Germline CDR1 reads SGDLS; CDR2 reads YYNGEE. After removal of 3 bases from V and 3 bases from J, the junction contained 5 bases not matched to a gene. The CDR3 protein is CASSDATGDTEAFF. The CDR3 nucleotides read TGTGCCAGCAGCGATGCCACAGGGGACACTGAAGCTTTCTTT.

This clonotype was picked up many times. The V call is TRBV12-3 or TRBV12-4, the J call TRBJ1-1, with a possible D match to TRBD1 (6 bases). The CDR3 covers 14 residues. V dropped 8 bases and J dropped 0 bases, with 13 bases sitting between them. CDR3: CASAGQFMNTEAFF. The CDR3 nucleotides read TGTGCCAGCGCCGGACAGTTTATGAACACTGAAGCTTTCTTT.

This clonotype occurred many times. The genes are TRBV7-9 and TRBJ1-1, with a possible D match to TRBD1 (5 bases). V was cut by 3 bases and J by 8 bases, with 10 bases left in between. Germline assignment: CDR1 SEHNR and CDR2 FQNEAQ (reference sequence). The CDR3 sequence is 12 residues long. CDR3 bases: TGTGCCAGCAGCTTCGGGGACGGGGAAGCTTTCTTT. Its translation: CASSFGDGEAFF.

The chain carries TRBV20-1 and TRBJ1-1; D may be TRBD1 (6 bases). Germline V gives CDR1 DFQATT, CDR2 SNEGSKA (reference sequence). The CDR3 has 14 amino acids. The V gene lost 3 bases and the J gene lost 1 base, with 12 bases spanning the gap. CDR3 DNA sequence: TGCAGTGCTAGGGGGGGCGTGGGGAACACTGAAGCTTTCTTT. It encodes CSARGGVGNTEAFF.

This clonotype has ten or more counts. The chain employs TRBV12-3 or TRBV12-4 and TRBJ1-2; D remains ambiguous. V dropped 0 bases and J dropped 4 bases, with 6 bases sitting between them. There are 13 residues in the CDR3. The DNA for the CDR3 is TGTGCCAGCAGTTTAGCTGTGCTCTATGGCTACACCTTC. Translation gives CASSLAVLYGYTF.

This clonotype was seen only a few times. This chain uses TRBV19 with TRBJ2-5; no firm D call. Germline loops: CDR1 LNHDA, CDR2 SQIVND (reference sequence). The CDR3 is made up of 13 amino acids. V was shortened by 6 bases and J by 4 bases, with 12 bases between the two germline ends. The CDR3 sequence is CASSTTDRETQYF. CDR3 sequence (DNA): TGTGCCAGTAGCACAACCGATCGAGAGACCCAGTACTTC.

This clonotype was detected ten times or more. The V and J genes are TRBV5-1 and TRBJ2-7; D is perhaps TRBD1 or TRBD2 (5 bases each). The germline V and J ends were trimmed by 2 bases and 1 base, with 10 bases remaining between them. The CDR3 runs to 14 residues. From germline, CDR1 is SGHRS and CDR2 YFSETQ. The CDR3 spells CASSFSGRSYEQYF. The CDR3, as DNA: TGCGCCAGCAGCTTTTCGGGGCGGTCCTACGAGCAGTACTTC.

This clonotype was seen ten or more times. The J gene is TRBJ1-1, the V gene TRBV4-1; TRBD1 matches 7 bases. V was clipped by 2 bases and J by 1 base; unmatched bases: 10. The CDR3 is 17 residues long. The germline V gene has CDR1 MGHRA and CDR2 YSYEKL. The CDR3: CASSQMWWDSENTEAFF. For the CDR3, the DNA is TGCGCCAGCAGCCAAATGTGGTGGGACAGCGAGAACACTGAAGCTTTCTTT.

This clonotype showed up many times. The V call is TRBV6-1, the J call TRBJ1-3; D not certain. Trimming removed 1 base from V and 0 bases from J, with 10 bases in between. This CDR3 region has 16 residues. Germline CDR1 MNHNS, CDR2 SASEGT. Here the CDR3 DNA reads TGTGCCAGCAGTGAAGGGCAGATCTTCTCTGGAAACACCATATATTTT. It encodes CASSEGQIFSGNTIYF.

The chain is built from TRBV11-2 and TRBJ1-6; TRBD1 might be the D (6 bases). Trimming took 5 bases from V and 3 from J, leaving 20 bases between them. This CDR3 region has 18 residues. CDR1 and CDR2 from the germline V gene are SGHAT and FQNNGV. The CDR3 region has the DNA TGTGCCAGCAGCCCAATTAGGACAGTCCGTTACTATAATTCACCCCTCCACTTT. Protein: CASSPIRTVRYYNSPLHF.

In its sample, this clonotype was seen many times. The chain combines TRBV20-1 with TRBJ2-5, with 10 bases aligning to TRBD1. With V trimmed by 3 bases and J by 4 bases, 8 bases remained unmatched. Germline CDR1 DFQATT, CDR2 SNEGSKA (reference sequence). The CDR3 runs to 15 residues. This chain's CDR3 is CSARDLTGGVETQYF. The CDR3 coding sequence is TGCAGTGCTAGGGACCTGACAGGGGGCGTAGAGACCCAGTACTTC.

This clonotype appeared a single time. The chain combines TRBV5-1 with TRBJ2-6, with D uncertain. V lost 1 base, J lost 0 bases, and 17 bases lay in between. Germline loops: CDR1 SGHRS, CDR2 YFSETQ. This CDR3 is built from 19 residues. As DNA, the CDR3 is TGCGCCAGCAGCTTGCTCCCGGGCCGATCCGTCTCTGGGGCCAACGTCCTGACTTTC. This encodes CASSLLPGRSVSGANVLTF.

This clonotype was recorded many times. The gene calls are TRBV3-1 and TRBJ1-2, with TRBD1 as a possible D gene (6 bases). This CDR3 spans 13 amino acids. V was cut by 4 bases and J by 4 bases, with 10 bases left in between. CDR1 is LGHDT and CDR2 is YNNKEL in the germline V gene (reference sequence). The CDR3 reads CASSLKQGYGYTF. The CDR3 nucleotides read TGTGCCAGCAGCCTAAAACAGGGCTATGGCTACACCTTC.

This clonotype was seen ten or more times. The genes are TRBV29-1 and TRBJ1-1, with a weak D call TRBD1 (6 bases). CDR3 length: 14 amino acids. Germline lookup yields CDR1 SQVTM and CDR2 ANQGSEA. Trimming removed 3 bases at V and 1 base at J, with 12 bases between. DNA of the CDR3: TGCAGCGTTGACATACAGGGTGGGAACACTGAAGCTTTCTTT. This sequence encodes CSVDIQGGNTEAFF.

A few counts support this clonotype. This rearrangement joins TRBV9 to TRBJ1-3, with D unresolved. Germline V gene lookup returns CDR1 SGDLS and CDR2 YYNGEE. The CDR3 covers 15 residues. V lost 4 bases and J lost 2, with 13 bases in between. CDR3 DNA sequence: TGTGCCAGCAGCCAGCTATTCCGACCTGGAAACACCATATATTTT. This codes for CASSQLFRPGNTIYF.

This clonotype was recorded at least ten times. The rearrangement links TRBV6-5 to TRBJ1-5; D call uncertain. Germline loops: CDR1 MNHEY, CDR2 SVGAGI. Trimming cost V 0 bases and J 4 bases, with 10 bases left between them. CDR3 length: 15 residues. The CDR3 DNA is TGTGCCAGCAGTTACTCGACTCCCGCGAATCAGCCCCAGCATTTT. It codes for CASSYSTPANQPQHF.

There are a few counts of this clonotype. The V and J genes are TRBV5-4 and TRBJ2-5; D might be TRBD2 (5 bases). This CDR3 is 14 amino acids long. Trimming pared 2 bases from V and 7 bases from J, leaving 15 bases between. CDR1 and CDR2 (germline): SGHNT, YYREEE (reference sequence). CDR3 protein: CASSFREALGTQYF. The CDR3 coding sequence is TGTGCCAGCAGCTTCCGGGAAGCGTTGGGGACCCAGTACTTC.

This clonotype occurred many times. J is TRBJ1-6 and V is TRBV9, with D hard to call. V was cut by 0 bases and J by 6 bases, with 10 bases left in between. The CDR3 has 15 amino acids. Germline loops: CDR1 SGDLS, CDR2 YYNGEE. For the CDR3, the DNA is TGTGCCAGCAGCGTAGAGGGAGGGTTTAATTCACCCCTCCACTTT. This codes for CASSVEGGFNSPLHF.

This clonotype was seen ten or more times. CDR3 sequence (DNA): TGTGCCAGCAGTCCTCGGTCAGGCTTCTATGGCTACACCTTC. It yields the protein CASSPRSGFYGYTF. The gene calls are TRBV27 and TRBJ1-2; D gene unclear. This CDR3 spans 14 amino acids. Germline lookup yields CDR1 MNHEY and CDR2 SMNVEV (reference sequence). V lost 5 bases, J lost 4 bases, and 14 bases lay in between.

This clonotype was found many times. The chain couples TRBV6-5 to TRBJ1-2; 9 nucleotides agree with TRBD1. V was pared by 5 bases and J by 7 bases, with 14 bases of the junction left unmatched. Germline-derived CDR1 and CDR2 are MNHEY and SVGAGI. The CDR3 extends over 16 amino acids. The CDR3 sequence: CASSPLQGALSGGYTF. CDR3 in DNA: TGTGCCAGCAGTCCTCTACAGGGGGCGCTTAGTGGTGGCTACACCTTC.

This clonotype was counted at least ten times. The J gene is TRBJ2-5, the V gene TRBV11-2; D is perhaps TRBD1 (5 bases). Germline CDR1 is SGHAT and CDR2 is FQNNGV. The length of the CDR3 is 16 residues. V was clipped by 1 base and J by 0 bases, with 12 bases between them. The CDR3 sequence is CASSLAAGYDQETQYF. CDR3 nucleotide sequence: TGTGCCAGCAGCTTAGCGGCAGGGTATGACCAAGAGACCCAGTACTTC.

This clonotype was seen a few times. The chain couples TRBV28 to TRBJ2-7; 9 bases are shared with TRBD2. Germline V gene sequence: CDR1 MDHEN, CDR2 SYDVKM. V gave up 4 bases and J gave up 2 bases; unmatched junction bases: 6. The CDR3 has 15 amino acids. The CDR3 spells CASSSLAGTAYEQYF. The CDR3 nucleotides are TGTGCCAGCAGTTCCCTAGCGGGGACAGCCTACGAGCAGTACTTC.

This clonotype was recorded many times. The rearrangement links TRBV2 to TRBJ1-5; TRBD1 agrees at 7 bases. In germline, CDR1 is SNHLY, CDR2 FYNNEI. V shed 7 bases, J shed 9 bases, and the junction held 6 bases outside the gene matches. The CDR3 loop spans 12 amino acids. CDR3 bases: TGTGCCAGCATGGGACAGCTTGGGCCCCAGCATTTT. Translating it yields CASMGQLGPQHF. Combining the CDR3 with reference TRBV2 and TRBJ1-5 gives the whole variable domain EPEVTQTPSHQVTQMGQEVILRCVPISNHLYFYWYRQILGQKVEFLVSFYNNEISEKSEIFDDQFSVERPDGSNFTLKIRSTKLEDSAMYFCASMGQLGPQHFGDGTRLSIL.

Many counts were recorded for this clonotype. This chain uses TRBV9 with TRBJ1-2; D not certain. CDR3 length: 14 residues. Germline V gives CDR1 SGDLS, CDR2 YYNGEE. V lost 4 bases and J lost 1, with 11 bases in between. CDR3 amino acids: CASSSAPDNYGYTF. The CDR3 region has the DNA TGTGCCAGCAGCTCCGCGCCGGATAACTATGGCTACACCTTC.

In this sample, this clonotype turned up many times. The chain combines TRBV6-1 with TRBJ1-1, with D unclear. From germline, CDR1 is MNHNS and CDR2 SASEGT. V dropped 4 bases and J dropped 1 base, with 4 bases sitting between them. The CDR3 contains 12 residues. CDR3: CASSAANTEAFF. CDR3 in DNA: TGTGCCAGCAGTGCAGCGAACACTGAAGCTTTCTTT.

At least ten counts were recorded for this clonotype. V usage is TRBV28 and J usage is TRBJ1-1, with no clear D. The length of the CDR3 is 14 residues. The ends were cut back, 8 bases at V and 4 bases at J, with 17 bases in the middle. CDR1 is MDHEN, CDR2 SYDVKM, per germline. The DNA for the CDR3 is TGTGCCAGCCAACTCAATTGGCTAGGCACTGAAGCTTTCTTT. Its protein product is CASQLNWLGTEAFF.

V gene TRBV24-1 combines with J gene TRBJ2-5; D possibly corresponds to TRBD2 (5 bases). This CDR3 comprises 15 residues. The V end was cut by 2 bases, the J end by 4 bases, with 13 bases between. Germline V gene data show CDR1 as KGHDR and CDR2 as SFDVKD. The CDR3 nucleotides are TGTGCCACCAGTGATTCCCCGGGATTCCGAGAGACCCAGTACTTC. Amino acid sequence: CATSDSPGFRETQYF.

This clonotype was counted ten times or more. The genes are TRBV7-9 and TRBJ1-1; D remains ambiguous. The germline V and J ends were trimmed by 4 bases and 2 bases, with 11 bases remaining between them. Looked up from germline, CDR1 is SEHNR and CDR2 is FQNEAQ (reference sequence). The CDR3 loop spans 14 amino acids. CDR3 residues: CASSSRNENTEAFF. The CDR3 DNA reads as TGTGCCAGCAGCTCACGGAACGAAAACACTGAAGCTTTCTTT.

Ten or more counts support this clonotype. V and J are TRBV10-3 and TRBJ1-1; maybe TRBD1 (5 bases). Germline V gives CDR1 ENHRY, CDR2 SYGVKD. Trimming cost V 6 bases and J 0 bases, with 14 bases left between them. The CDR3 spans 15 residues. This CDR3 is CAISPGLSMNTEAFF. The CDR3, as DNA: TGTGCCATCAGCCCAGGGTTGAGCATGAACACTGAAGCTTTCTTT.

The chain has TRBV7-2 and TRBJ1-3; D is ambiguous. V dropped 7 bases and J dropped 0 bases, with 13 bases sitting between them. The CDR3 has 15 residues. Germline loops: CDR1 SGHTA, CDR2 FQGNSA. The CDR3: CASTLSPFSGNTIYF. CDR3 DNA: TGTGCCAGCACCCTTAGTCCTTTCTCTGGAAACACCATATATTTT.

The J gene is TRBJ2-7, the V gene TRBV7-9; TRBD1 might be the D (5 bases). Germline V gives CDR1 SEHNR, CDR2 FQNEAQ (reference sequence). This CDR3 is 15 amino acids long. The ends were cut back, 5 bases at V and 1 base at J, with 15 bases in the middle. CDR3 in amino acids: CASSPQAFRSYEQYF. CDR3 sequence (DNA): TGTGCCAGCAGCCCACAGGCGTTTAGGTCCTACGAGCAGTACTTC. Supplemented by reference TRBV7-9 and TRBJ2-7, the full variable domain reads DTGVSQNPRHKITKRGQNVTFRCDPISEHNRLYWYRQTLGQGPEFLTYFQNEAQLEKSRLLSDRFSAERPKGSFSTLEIQRTEQGDSAMYLCASSPQAFRSYEQYFGPGTRLTVT.